Below are 15 T cell receptor beta chains sequenced from a single sample in a study of OX40 agonist ivuxolimab in advanced cancers. The table came from immunoSEQ multiplex PCR; TCRdb's copy has only in-frame clones and leaves some out. This sample carries fewer than 55,000 clones, more than 80% of them seen once, and the ten largest clones take roughly 0.66%. The sequenced sample was CD4+ or CD8+ T cells sorted from blood, obtained in a trial of the OX40 agonist ivuxolimab. These receptors were collected from an adult with an advanced solid tumor such as melanoma, head and neck, liver or kidney cancer.

This chain links TRBV11-3 with TRBJ1-4; unclear D gene. V dropped 5 bases and J dropped 3 bases, with 10 bases sitting between them. Germline V gene sequence: CDR1 SGHNT, CDR2 YENEEA. The CDR3 has 14 amino acids. The DNA for the CDR3 is TGTGCCAGCAGCCCCGAGACGGCTAATGAAAAACTGTTTTTT. It is translated as CASSPETANEKLFF.

Concerning this clone: The junction shows a germline mismatch at one end, possibly a read error. The chain is built from TRBV5-1 and TRBJ2-7, with a tentative D call TRBD1 (5 bases). This CDR3 has 16 amino acids. Looked up from germline, CDR1 is SGHRS and CDR2 is YFSETQ. Here the CDR3 DNA reads TGCGCCAGCAGCCTCTCCCGACAGAGTACGACGGGCGAGCAGTGCTTC. It codes for CASSLSRQSTTGEQCF. The whole variable domain, remainder taken from reference TRBV5-1 and TRBJ2-7, is KAGVTQTPRYLIKTRGQQVTLSCSPISGHRSVSWYQQTPGQGLQFLFEYFSETQRNKGNFPGRFSGRQFSNSRSEMNVSTLELGDSALYLCASSLSRQSTTGEQCFGPGTRLTVT.

The genes are TRBV12-5 and TRBJ2-7; 8 bases match TRBD1. The trim removed 1 base at V and 5 bases at J, leaving 4 bases unmatched. The CDR3 is made up of 14 amino acids. Germline V CDR1 and CDR2: LGHNT, FRNRAP. CDR3 region: CASGLGQGPDEQYF. CDR3 nucleotide sequence: TGTGCTAGTGGTTTGGGACAGGGGCCCGACGAGCAGTACTTC. The whole variable domain, filled in from reference TRBV12-5 and TRBJ2-7, reads DARVTQTPRHKVTEMGQEVTMRCQPILGHNTVFWYRQTMMQGLELLAYFRNRAPLDDSGMPKDRFSAEMPDATLATLKIQPSEPRDSAVYFCASGLGQGPDEQYFGPGTRLTVT.

The rearrangement links TRBV6-6 to TRBJ1-5; tentatively, D is TRBD1 (5 bases). Per germline, CDR1 MNHNY and CDR2 SVGAGI (reference sequence). The CDR3 covers 12 residues. V was pared by 2 bases and J by 9 bases, with 8 bases between. Here the CDR3 reads CASSYGGGPQHF. Written as DNA, the CDR3 is TGTGCCAGCAGTTACGGGGGGGGGCCCCAGCATTTT.

The chain has TRBV19 and TRBJ1-2, with a weak D call TRBD1 (6 bases). The CDR3 consists of 12 residues. Germline V gene sequence: CDR1 LNHDA, CDR2 SQIVND (reference sequence). The germline V and J ends were trimmed by 7 bases and 8 bases, with 14 bases remaining between them. The CDR3 sequence is CASITGQYGYTF. CDR3 DNA: TGTGCCAGTATTACCGGACAGTACGGCTACACCTTC.

This chain connects TRBV5-1 to TRBJ1-4; 9 nucleotides agree with TRBD1. In germline, CDR1 is SGHRS, CDR2 YFSETQ. V shed 4 bases, J shed 8 bases, and the junction held 9 bases outside the gene matches. This CDR3 comprises 15 residues. The CDR3 region has the DNA TGCGCCAGCAGCCGCTCGGACAGGGGAGGAGAAAAACTGTTTTTT. This gives the protein CASSRSDRGGEKLFF.

The chain links TRBV19 to TRBJ2-1; 10 bases map to TRBD2. CDR1 is LNHDA, CDR2 SQIVND, per germline (reference sequence). The CDR3 covers 16 residues. With V trimmed by 3 bases and J by 5 bases, 7 bases remained unmatched. The CDR3 DNA follows: TGTGCCAGTAGTATCTTCGGACTAGCGGAGAACAATGAGCAGTTCTTC. This sequence encodes CASSIFGLAENNEQFF.

This clone is a singleton in its sample. This chain links TRBV27 with TRBJ2-3; D perhaps matches TRBD2 (7 bases). The germline V gene encodes CDR1 MNHEY and CDR2 SMNVEV (reference sequence). The CDR3 is made up of 16 amino acids. The V gene lost 5 bases and the J gene lost 3 bases, with 18 bases spanning the gap. CDR3 sequence reads: CASSRRGLQLTDTQYF. The CDR3 bases are TGTGCCAGCAGTCGCAGGGGACTACAATTGACAGATACGCAGTATTTT.

The chain links TRBV11-3 to TRBJ1-1, with 10 bases aligning to TRBD1. Per germline, CDR1 SGHNT and CDR2 YENEEA. The CDR3 has 15 amino acids. Trimming at V came to 4 bases and at J to 4 bases, leaving 6 bases not matched to a gene. CDR3 nucleotides: TGTGCCAGCAGCTCCATCCGGACAGGGGGCACTGAAGCTTTCTTT. Amino acids: CASSSIRTGGTEAFF. Full variable domain (outside the CDR3, taken from reference TRBV11-3 and TRBJ1-1): EAGVVQSPRYKIIEKKQPVAFWCNPISGHNTLYWYLQNLGQGPELLIRYENEEAVDDSQLPKDRFSAERLKGVDSTLKIQPAELGDSAVYLCASSSIRTGGTEAFFGQGTRLTVV.

This chain uses TRBV6-5 with TRBJ1-5; D not resolved. V gave up 2 bases and J gave up 3 bases, with 8 bases separating them. The CDR3 loop spans 14 amino acids. Germline V gene lookup returns CDR1 MNHEY and CDR2 SVGAGI. CDR3 sequence reads: CASSYGQTNQPQHF. In DNA, the CDR3 is TGTGCCAGCAGTTACGGGCAGACCAATCAGCCCCAGCATTTT.

The chain recombines TRBV19 with TRBJ1-2; D might be TRBD1 (6 bases). The germline CDR1 and CDR2 sequences are LNHDA and SQIVND (reference sequence). CDR3 length: 15 amino acids. Trimming took off 7 bases at V and 1 base at J, with 16 bases between the two ends. In DNA form, the CDR3 reads TGTGCCAGTATCTCGCCAGGGGATTATAACTATGGCTACACCTTC. This gives the protein CASISPGDYNYGYTF.

This chain connects TRBV7-9 to TRBJ1-2, with D tentatively TRBD1 (5 bases). The CDR3 length is 12 residues. Trimming shortened V by 1 base and J by 8 bases, and 8 bases separated the two germline ends. Per germline, CDR1 SEHNR and CDR2 FQNEAQ (reference sequence). The CDR3 coding sequence is TGTGCCAGCAGCTTAGAGGAGGGGGGCTACACCTTC. Amino acid sequence: CASSLEEGGYTF.

The genes are TRBV20-1 and TRBJ2-5, with 7 bases aligning to TRBD2. The CDR3 has 11 residues. Germline CDR1 and CDR2: DFQATT and SNEGSKA (reference sequence). The CDR3: CSVAGGETQYF. CDR3 bases: TGCAGCGTAGCGGGCGGAGAGACCCAGTACTTC.

This clone was detected a few times. CDR3 sequence: CASSFPQGNNSPLHF. Written as DNA, the CDR3 is TGTGCCAGCAGCTTCCCTCAGGGGAATAATTCACCCCTCCACTTT. The genes are TRBV5-4 and TRBJ1-6; D possibly corresponds to TRBD1 (6 bases). This CDR3 contains 15 residues. Trimming pared 2 bases from V and 5 bases from J, leaving 11 bases between. Germline loops: CDR1 SGHNT, CDR2 YYREEE (reference sequence).

The chain has TRBV10-3 and TRBJ2-2, with 12 bases fitting TRBD2. Germline V gene data show CDR1 as ENHRY and CDR2 as SYGVKD. The J segment lost 5 bases and the V segment lost 6 bases, leaving 1 base of the junction unmatched. CDR3 length: 14 residues. Here the CDR3 DNA reads TGTGCCATCAGAGGGACTAGCGGGACCGGGGAGCTGTTTTTT. It encodes CAIRGTSGTGELFF.